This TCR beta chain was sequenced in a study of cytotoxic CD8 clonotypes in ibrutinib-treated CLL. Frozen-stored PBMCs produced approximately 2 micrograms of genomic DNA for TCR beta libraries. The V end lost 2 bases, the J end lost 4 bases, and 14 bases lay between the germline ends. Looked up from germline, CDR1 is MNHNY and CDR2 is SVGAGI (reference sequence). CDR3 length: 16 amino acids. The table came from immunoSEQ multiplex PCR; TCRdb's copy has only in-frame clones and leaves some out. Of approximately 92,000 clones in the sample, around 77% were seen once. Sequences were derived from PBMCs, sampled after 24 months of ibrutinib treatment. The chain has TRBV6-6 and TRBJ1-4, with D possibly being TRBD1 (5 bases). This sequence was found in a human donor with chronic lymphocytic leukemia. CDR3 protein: CASSYTGARINEKLFF. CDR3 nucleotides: TGTGCCAGCAGTTACACCGGGGCACGGATTAATGAAAAACTGTTTTTT.